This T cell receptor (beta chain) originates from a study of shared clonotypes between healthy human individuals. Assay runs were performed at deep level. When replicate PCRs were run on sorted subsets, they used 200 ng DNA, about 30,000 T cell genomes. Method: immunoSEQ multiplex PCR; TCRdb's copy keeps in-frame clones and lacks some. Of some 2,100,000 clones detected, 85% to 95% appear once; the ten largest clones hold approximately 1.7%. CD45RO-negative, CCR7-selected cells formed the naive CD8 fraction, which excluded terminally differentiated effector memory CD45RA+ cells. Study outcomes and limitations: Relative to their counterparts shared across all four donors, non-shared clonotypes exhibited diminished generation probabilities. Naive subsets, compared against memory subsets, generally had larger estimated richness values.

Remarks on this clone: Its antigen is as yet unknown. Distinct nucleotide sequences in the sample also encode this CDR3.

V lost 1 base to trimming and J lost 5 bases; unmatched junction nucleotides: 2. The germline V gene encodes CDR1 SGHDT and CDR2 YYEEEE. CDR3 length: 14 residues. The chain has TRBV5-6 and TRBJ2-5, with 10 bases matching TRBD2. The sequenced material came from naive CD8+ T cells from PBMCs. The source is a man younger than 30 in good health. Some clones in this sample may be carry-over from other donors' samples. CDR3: CASSLTSGKETQYF. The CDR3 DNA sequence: TGTGCCAGCAGCTTGACTAGCGGGAAGGAGACCCAGTACTTC.